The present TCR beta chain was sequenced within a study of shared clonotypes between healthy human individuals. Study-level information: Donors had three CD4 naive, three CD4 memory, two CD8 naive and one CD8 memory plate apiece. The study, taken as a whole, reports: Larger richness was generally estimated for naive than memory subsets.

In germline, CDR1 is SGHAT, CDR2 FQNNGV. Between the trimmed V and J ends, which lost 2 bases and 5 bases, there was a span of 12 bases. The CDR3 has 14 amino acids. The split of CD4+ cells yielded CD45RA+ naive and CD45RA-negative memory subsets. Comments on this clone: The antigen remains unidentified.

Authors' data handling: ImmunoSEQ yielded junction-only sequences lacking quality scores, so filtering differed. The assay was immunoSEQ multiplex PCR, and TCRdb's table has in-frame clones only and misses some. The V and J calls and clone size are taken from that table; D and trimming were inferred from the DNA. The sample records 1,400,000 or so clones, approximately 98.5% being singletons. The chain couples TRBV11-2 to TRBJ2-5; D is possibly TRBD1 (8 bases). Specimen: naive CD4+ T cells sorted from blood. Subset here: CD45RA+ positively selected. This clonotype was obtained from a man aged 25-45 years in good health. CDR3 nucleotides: TGTGCCAGCAGCTTAATACAGGGGGGGGAGACCCAGTACTTC. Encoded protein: CASSLIQGGETQYF.